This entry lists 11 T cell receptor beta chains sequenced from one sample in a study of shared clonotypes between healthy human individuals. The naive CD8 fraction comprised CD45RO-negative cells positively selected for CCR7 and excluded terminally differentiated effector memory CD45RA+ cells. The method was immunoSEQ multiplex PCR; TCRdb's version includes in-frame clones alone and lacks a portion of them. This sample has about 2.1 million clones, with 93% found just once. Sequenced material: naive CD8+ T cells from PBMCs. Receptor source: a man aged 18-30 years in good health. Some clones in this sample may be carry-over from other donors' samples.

CDR3 sequence (DNA): TGTGCCACCAGCAGAGTAGCGGGACGGTACGAGCAGTACTTC. Translated: CATSRVAGRYEQYF. This chain links TRBV15 with TRBJ2-7; TRBD2 matches 8 bases. V lost 1 base to trimming and J lost 4 bases; unmatched junction nucleotides: 3. The V gene's germline CDR1 is LNHNV and CDR2 YYDKDF (reference sequence). This CDR3 comprises 14 residues.

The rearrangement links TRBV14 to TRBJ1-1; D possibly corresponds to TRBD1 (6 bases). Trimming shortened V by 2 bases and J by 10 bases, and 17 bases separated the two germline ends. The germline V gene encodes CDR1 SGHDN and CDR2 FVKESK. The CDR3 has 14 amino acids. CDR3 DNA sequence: TGTGCCAGCAGCCAAAGAATGAATCAGGGGATAGCTTTCTTT. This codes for CASSQRMNQGIAFF.

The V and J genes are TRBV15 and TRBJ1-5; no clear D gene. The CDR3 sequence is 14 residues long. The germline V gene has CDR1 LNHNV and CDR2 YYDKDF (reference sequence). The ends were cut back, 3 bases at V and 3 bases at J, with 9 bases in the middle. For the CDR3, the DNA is TGTGCCACCAGCAGCCATCGGGACAATCAGCCCCAGCATTTT. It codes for CATSSHRDNQPQHF.

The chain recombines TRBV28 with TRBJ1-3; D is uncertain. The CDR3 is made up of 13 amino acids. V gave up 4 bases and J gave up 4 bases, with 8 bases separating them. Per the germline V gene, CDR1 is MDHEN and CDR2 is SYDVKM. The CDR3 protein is CASSWNIGNTIYF. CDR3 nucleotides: TGTGCCAGCAGTTGGAATATCGGAAACACCATATATTTT.

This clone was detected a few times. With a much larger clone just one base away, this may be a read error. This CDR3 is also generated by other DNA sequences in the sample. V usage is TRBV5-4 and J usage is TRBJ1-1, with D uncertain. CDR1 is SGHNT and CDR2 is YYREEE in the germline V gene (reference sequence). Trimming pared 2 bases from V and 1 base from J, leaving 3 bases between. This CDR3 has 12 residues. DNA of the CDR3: TGTGCCAGCAGCTTTGGGAACACTGAAGCTTTCTTT. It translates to CASSFGNTEAFF.

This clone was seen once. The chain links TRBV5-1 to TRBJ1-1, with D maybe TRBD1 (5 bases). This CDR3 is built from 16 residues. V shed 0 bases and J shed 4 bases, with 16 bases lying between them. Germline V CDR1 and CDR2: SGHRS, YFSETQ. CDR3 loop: CASSLESEPGGTEAFF. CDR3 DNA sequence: TGCGCCAGCAGCTTGGAGTCCGAGCCTGGGGGCACTGAAGCTTTCTTT.

In DNA, the CDR3 is TGTGCCAGCAGTGAGACTAGCGGGAGTCTTCTGAGGGAGCAGTACTTC. Residues: CASSETSGSLLREQYF. The rearrangement uses TRBV6-1 and TRBJ2-7; 12 nucleotides agree with TRBD2. CDR1 and CDR2 from the germline V gene are MNHNS and SASEGT. CDR3 length: 16 residues. Unmatched junction bases numbered 10, after V lost 3 bases and J lost 7 bases.

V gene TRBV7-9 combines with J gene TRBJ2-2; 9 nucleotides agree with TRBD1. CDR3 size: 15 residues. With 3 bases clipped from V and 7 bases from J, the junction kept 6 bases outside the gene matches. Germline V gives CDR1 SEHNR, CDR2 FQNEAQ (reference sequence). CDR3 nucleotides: TGTGCCAGCAGCTTGGGACAGGGAACGAGCGGGGAGCTGTTTTTT. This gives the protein CASSLGQGTSGELFF.

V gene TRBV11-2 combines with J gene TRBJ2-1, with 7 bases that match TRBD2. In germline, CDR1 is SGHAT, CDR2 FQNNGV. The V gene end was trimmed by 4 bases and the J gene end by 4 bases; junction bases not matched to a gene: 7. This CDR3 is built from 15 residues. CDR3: CASSSPRGSYNEQFF. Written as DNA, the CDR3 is TGTGCCAGCAGCTCCCCGCGGGGGTCATACAATGAGCAGTTCTTC.

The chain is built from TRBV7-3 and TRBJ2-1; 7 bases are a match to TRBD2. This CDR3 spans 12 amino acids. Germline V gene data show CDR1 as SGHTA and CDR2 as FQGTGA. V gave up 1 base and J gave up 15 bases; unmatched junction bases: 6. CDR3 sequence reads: CASSLSGSRPFF. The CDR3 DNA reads TGTGCCAGCAGCTTAAGCGGGAGTCGACCGTTCTTC.

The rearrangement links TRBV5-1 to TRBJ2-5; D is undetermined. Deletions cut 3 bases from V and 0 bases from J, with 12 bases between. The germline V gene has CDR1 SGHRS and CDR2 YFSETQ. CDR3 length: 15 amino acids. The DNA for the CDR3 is TGCGCCAGCAGCTCCCCGACACGGGACCAAGAGACCCAGTACTTC. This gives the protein CASSSPTRDQETQYF.